A single sample gave rise to the 9 T cell receptor beta chains below, sequenced in a study of T cells in narcolepsy. Sequencing was performed with immunoSEQ multiplex PCR; in TCRdb, only in-frame clones are kept and a portion is missing. Of about 29,000 clones listed, approximately 87% are singletons. The specimen was memory (CD45RA-) CD4+ T cells from blood. The receptor source for this set is a human donor in good health.

CDR3 nucleotides: TGCGCCAGCAGCTTGGCAGAGACAGGGACTGCCTACGAGCAGTACTTC. The encoded protein is CASSLAETGTAYEQYF. This sequence joins TRBV5-1 and TRBJ2-5, with a weak D call TRBD1 (7 bases). Judging by the DNA end, TRBJ2-7 fits better; the J call may be wrong. CDR1 SGHRS and CDR2 YFSETQ come from the germline V gene. This CDR3 is built from 16 residues.

The chain employs TRBV30 and TRBJ1-2; D call uncertain. This CDR3 is built from 13 residues. Germline CDR1 reads GTSNPN; CDR2 reads SVGIG (reference sequence). Trimming removed 1 base from V and 3 bases from J, with 9 bases in between. CDR3 bases: TGTGCCTGGAGTGGTGCCGGAGACTATGGCTACACCTTC. It codes for CAWSGAGDYGYTF. Looking up the rest from reference TRBV30 and TRBJ1-2 gives the full variable domain: SQTIHQWPATLVQPVGSPLSLECTVEGTSNPNLYWYRQAAGRGLQLLFYSVGIGQISSEVPQNLSASRPQDRQFILSSKKLLLSDSGFYLCAWSGAGDYGYTFGSGTRLTVV.

The gene calls are TRBV5-4 and TRBJ1-1, with no clear D. This CDR3 has 14 residues. The V end lost 2 bases, the J end lost 0 bases, and 8 bases lay between the germline ends. Germline V lookup: CDR1 SGHNT, CDR2 YYREEE (reference sequence). CDR3 sequence: CASSFGQLNTEAFF. CDR3 DNA sequence: TGTGCCAGCAGCTTCGGGCAGCTGAACACTGAAGCTTTCTTT. Full variable domain (outside the CDR3, taken from reference TRBV5-4 and TRBJ1-1): ETGVTQSPTHLIKTRGQQVTLRCSSQSGHNTVSWYQQALGQGPQFIFQYYREEENGRGNFPPRFSGLQFPNYSSELNVNALELDDSALYLCASSFGQLNTEAFFGQGTRLTVV.

V is TRBV4-1 and J is TRBJ2-5; 8 bases fit TRBD1. Germline trimming cut 1 base from V and 4 bases from J; bases unmatched to any gene: 8. CDR3 length: 16 amino acids. Germline CDR1 MGHRA, CDR2 YSYEKL. The CDR3 DNA reads TGCGCCAGCAGCCAAGTATTTGACAGGGGACCAGAGACCCAGTACTTC. It translates to CASSQVFDRGPETQYF.

The CDR3 DNA reads TGTGCCACCCAGCTTGTTTCGGGACACGAAGAGACCCAGTACTTC. Protein product: CATQLVSGHEETQYF. The chain is built from TRBV19 and TRBJ2-5, with a tentative D call TRBD1 (6 bases). CDR3 length: 15 residues. V dropped 10 bases and J dropped 3 bases, with 21 bases sitting between them. From germline, CDR1 is LNHDA and CDR2 SQIVND (reference sequence).

The sample holds one count of this clone. This chain uses TRBV7-6 with TRBJ2-5; 7 positions match TRBD1. The CDR3 spans 14 residues. V was pared by 2 bases and J by 3 bases, with 3 bases of the junction left unmatched. Germline V CDR1 and CDR2: SGHVS, FNYEAQ. CDR3 DNA sequence: TGTGCCAGCAGCTTAATCGGGACAGAAGAGACCCAGTACTTC. Its protein product is CASSLIGTEETQYF.

The chain uses TRBV19 and TRBJ2-7, with 7 nucleotides matching TRBD1. Germline CDR1 and CDR2: LNHDA and SQIVND (reference sequence). Losses at the gene ends were 6 bases for V and 5 bases for J; bases not matched to a gene: 4. CDR3 size: 12 residues. The CDR3 region has the DNA TGTGCCAGTAGGACAGGGTCCCACGAGCAGTACTTC. Encoded protein: CASRTGSHEQYF.

The J gene is TRBJ2-7, the V gene TRBV18, with TRBD1 matching 8 bases. The germline V gene has CDR1 KGHSH and CDR2 LQKENI. The V gene end was trimmed by 2 bases and the J gene end by 5 bases; junction bases not matched to a gene: 14. This CDR3 region has 17 residues. The CDR3, as DNA: TGTGCCAGCTCACCAGTGGGGCGGACAGGGAAACTGAACGAGCAGTACTTC. It encodes CASSPVGRTGKLNEQYF. The whole variable domain, remainder taken from reference TRBV18 and TRBJ2-7, is NAGVMQNPRHLVRRRGQEARLRCSPMKGHSHVYWYRQLPEEGLKFMVYLQKENIIDESGMPKERFSAEFPKEGPSILRIQQVVRGDSAAYFCASSPVGRTGKLNEQYFGPGTRLTVT.

The V call is TRBV4-3, the J call TRBJ2-3; 12 bases map to TRBD2. This CDR3 spans 17 amino acids. The germline V gene encodes CDR1 LGHNA and CDR2 YSLEER. With V trimmed by 1 base and J by 4 bases, 6 bases remained unmatched. CDR3 protein: CASSQAGLAGRADTQYF. The CDR3 DNA reads TGCGCCAGCAGCCAAGCCGGACTAGCGGGACGGGCAGATACGCAGTATTTT.